Listed here are 29 T cell receptor beta chains from one sample, sequenced in a study of T cell responses to AZD1222 COVID-19 vaccine. Sequencing used immunoSEQ multiplex PCR; TCRdb keeps in-frame clones, though not all of them. The table has about 78,000 clones, 82% seen once; the top ten hold approximately 2.9%. The sequences come from peripheral blood, collected on day 0 of AZD1222 vaccination. The source of these receptors is an adult in good health.

The chain joins TRBV5-8 to TRBJ1-2, with D uncertain. This CDR3 region has 12 residues. Germline V gene data show CDR1 as SGHTS and CDR2 as YDEGEE. Trimming took 5 bases from V and 7 from J, leaving 12 bases between them. The CDR3 region is CASRTQASGYTF. In DNA, the CDR3 is TGTGCCAGCAGAACCCAGGCTTCTGGCTACACCTTC.

This chain uses TRBV7-2 with TRBJ1-5, with D possibly matching TRBD1 (5 bases). The CDR3 contains 17 residues. Per the germline V gene, CDR1 is SGHTA and CDR2 is FQGNSA. V lost 1 base, J lost 4 bases, and 17 bases lay in between. For the CDR3, the DNA is TGTGCCAGCAGCTTAGGAGCCGGAGGGACCGTAAATCAGCCCCAGCATTTT. This codes for CASSLGAGGTVNQPQHF.

V and J are TRBV5-1 and TRBJ1-2; D might be TRBD1 (6 bases). Between the trimmed V and J ends, which lost 4 bases and 0 bases, there was a span of 13 bases. The CDR3 runs 15 residues. Germline CDR1 is SGHRS and CDR2 is YFSETQ. CDR3 DNA sequence: TGCGCCAGCAGCCTCTGGCAGGGGACTAACTATGGCTACACCTTC. Protein sequence: CASSLWQGTNYGYTF.

V usage is TRBV25-1 and J usage is TRBJ1-5; the D is unclear. Germline V lookup: CDR1 MGHDK, CDR2 SYGVNS. The CDR3 covers 16 residues. V was pared by 2 bases and J by 2 bases, with 13 bases between. The CDR3 here is CASSEDTGVGNQPQHF. The CDR3 region has the DNA TGTGCCAGCAGTGAAGACACCGGGGTGGGCAATCAGCCCCAGCATTTT.

This chain links TRBV18 with TRBJ1-4; unclear D gene. This CDR3 contains 14 residues. Per germline, CDR1 KGHSH and CDR2 LQKENI. The V end lost 5 bases, the J end lost 5 bases, and 12 bases lay between the germline ends. Written as DNA, the CDR3 is TGTGCCAGCTCATTGGGAAGAGCAAATGAAAAACTGTTTTTT. This gives the protein CASSLGRANEKLFF.

The V gene is TRBV5-8, the J gene TRBJ2-3, with 8 bases lining up with TRBD1. The CDR3 extends over 16 amino acids. V shed 4 bases and J 2 bases; nucleotides not matched to a gene: 9. CDR1 SGHTS and CDR2 YDEGEE come from the germline V gene. The CDR3 region is CASSRGQEHYTDTQYF. As DNA, the CDR3 is TGTGCCAGCAGCCGGGGACAGGAACACTACACAGATACGCAGTATTTT.

This clone was observed a handful of times. This chain connects TRBV27 to TRBJ2-1; tentatively, D is TRBD1 or TRBD2 (5 bases each). This CDR3 region has 15 residues. The V gene's germline CDR1 is MNHEY and CDR2 SMNVEV (reference sequence). Trimming cost V 0 bases and J 7 bases, with 13 bases left between them. CDR3 in DNA: TGTGCCAGCAGTTTATCTCAGGGAGTGGGAAATGAGCAGTTCTTC. Encoded protein: CASSLSQGVGNEQFF.

This chain links TRBV20-1 with TRBJ2-7; 7 bases are a match to TRBD1. This CDR3 has 15 residues. J was trimmed by 2 bases and V by 3 bases; bases with no gene match: 10. Germline values: CDR1 DFQATT, CDR2 SNEGSKA (reference sequence). The CDR3 spells CSASTRQGLPYEQYF. CDR3 in DNA: TGCAGTGCTAGTACCAGACAGGGTCTTCCCTACGAGCAGTACTTC.

V is TRBV18 and J is TRBJ2-2; TRBD2 is a possible D gene (6 bases). V dropped 4 bases and J dropped 2 bases, with 8 bases sitting between them. CDR3 size: 14 residues. Germline loops: CDR1 KGHSH, CDR2 LQKENI. CDR3 sequence: CASSQGGNTGELFF. CDR3 nucleotide sequence: TGTGCCAGCTCACAGGGAGGCAACACCGGGGAGCTGTTTTTT.

The gene calls are TRBV6-4 and TRBJ1-2; D is uncertain. CDR1 is MRHNA, CDR2 SNTAGT, per germline. This CDR3 has 11 amino acids. Trimming took off 11 bases at V and 4 bases at J, with 11 bases between the two ends. In DNA form, the CDR3 reads TGTGCCGGAAAGACTCTCTATGGCTACACCTTC. This translates into CAGKTLYGYTF.

DNA for the CDR3: TGTGCCAGCAGTGATGGGGACACCGTGTACCAAGAGACCCAGTACTTC. This sequence encodes CASSDGDTVYQETQYF. The J gene is TRBJ2-5, the V gene TRBV2; possible D gene TRBD1, 6 bases. Germline values: CDR1 SNHLY, CDR2 FYNNEI. The CDR3 sequence is 16 residues long. V was trimmed by 3 bases and J by 0 bases, leaving 14 bases between them.

The chain recombines TRBV29-1 with TRBJ2-2; 7 positions match TRBD1. Germline V lookup: CDR1 SQVTM, CDR2 ANQGSEA. This CDR3 has 14 amino acids. V was clipped by 4 bases and J by 7 bases; unmatched bases: 9. Here the CDR3 reads CSVVRGWVNGELFF. CDR3 bases: TGCAGCGTTGTCAGGGGGTGGGTCAACGGGGAGCTGTTTTTT.

The chain couples TRBV5-5 to TRBJ1-5; 9 nucleotides align to TRBD1. Germline CDR1 reads SGHKS; CDR2 reads YYEKEE (reference sequence). The trim removed 1 base at V and 0 bases at J, leaving 5 bases unmatched. This CDR3 region has 17 residues. CDR3 DNA: TGTGCCAGCAGCTTGTTTGGGACAGGGTATAGCAATCAGCCCCAGCATTTT. This sequence encodes CASSLFGTGYSNQPQHF.

The chain recombines TRBV7-8 with TRBJ2-7; D is possibly TRBD2 (5 bases). The CDR3 runs 13 residues. Germline V gives CDR1 SGHVS, CDR2 FQNEAQ. V dropped 0 bases and J dropped 7 bases, with 10 bases sitting between them. CDR3 nucleotides: TGTGCCAGCAGCTTAGCGGGCAGCGGAGAGCAGTACTTC. It yields the protein CASSLAGSGEQYF.

The V and J genes are TRBV19 and TRBJ1-1, with D perhaps matching TRBD1 (6 bases). The ends were cut back, 3 bases at V and 4 bases at J, with 12 bases in the middle. The CDR3 has 14 amino acids. CDR1 is LNHDA, CDR2 SQIVND, per germline (reference sequence). The CDR3 DNA reads TGTGCCAGTAGTATCACGGGGGCAGGCACTGAAGCTTTCTTT. Protein: CASSITGAGTEAFF.

This clone was recorded a few times. This chain joins TRBV18 and TRBJ2-7; D not certain. Looked up from germline, CDR1 is KGHSH and CDR2 is LQKENI. V was trimmed by 3 bases and J by 6 bases, leaving 12 bases between them. The CDR3 length is 13 residues. CDR3 loop: CASSPDKAIEQYF. The CDR3 DNA sequence: TGTGCCAGCTCACCCGATAAGGCCATCGAGCAGTACTTC.

The chain combines TRBV7-2 with TRBJ2-1; D possibly corresponds to TRBD2 (5 bases). Deletions cut 6 bases from V and 1 base from J, with 10 bases between. CDR1 SGHTA and CDR2 FQGNSA come from the germline V gene. The CDR3 is 14 residues long. This CDR3 is CASRLSGSYNEQFF. As DNA, the CDR3 is TGTGCCAGCAGACTAAGCGGTTCCTACAATGAGCAGTTCTTC.

The genes are TRBV11-2 and TRBJ1-1; D call uncertain. Germline V gene data show CDR1 as SGHAT and CDR2 as FQNNGV. The CDR3 extends over 15 amino acids. The V end lost 5 bases, the J end lost 1 base, and 14 bases lay between the germline ends. CDR3 region: CASSHSGEGNTEAFF. In DNA, the CDR3 is TGTGCCAGCAGCCACAGCGGGGAGGGGAACACTGAAGCTTTCTTT.

This rearrangement joins TRBV7-2 to TRBJ2-1; 10 nucleotides agree with TRBD2. Germline values: CDR1 SGHTA, CDR2 FQGNSA. This CDR3 has 16 residues. The J segment lost 5 bases and the V segment lost 1 base, leaving 5 bases of the junction unmatched. The CDR3 DNA reads TGTGCCAGCAGCTTAGAACGTAGCGGGAGGAACAATGAGCAGTTCTTC. Its translation: CASSLERSGRNNEQFF.

The CDR3, as DNA: TGTGCCAGCAGTATGGACAGGGGTTCCATGAACACTGAAGCTTTCTTT. Its translation: CASSMDRGSMNTEAFF. The chain has TRBV27 and TRBJ1-1, with 9 bases matching TRBD1. V lost 5 bases, J lost 0 bases, and 7 bases stayed unmatched. This CDR3 spans 16 amino acids. CDR1 is MNHEY and CDR2 is SMNVEV in the germline V gene (reference sequence).

The chain recombines TRBV19 with TRBJ2-7; no firm D call. The CDR3 is 13 residues long. The ends were cut back, 4 bases at V and 3 bases at J, with 10 bases in the middle. Germline V gene data show CDR1 as LNHDA and CDR2 as SQIVND (reference sequence). CDR3 in amino acids: CASSTGVFYEQYF. CDR3 nucleotide sequence: TGTGCCAGTAGTACTGGGGTTTTCTACGAGCAGTACTTC.

The CDR3 sequence is CASTSILAGGTDTQYF. CDR3 nucleotides: TGTGCCAGCACCTCTATCCTAGCGGGAGGCACAGATACGCAGTATTTT. The chain employs TRBV7-9 and TRBJ2-3; 10 bases fit TRBD2. The germline CDR1 and CDR2 sequences are SEHNR and FQNEAQ (reference sequence). The CDR3 extends over 16 amino acids. V was pared by 7 bases and J by 1 base, with 8 bases of the junction left unmatched.

This chain links TRBV7-2 with TRBJ1-6, with D maybe TRBD1 (5 bases). CDR3 length: 15 amino acids. Germline V lookup: CDR1 SGHTA, CDR2 FQGNSA. The germline V and J ends were trimmed by 2 bases and 5 bases, with 10 bases remaining between them. CDR3 sequence: CASSLTGLNNSPLHF. CDR3 nucleotides: TGTGCCAGCAGCTTAACGGGACTTAATAATTCACCCCTCCACTTT.

The chain recombines TRBV5-4 with TRBJ2-3; no firm D call. CDR1 is SGHNT, CDR2 YYREEE, per germline (reference sequence). The CDR3 contains 15 residues. Trimming took off 1 base at V and 2 bases at J, with 11 bases between the two ends. The CDR3 region has the DNA TGTGCCAGCAGCTTGTACACCCTATACACAGATACGCAGTATTTT. Amino acids: CASSLYTLYTDTQYF.

This clone was counted a few times. The rearrangement joins TRBV6-5 to TRBJ1-2, with D tentatively TRBD1 (6 bases). V lost 6 bases, J lost 8 bases, and 7 bases lay in between. This CDR3 spans 10 amino acids. Looked up from germline, CDR1 is MNHEY and CDR2 is SVGAGI. The CDR3 DNA is TGTGCCAGCAGGCAGGGGGGCTACACCTTC. Protein sequence: CASRQGGYTF.

V gene TRBV5-6 combines with J gene TRBJ1-1; D gene ambiguous. The ends were cut back, 4 bases at V and 0 bases at J, with 10 bases in the middle. The germline V gene encodes CDR1 SGHDT and CDR2 YYEEEE. The CDR3 contains 14 residues. CDR3 amino acids: CASSRIEMNTEAFF. The CDR3 nucleotides read TGTGCCAGCAGCAGGATCGAGATGAACACTGAAGCTTTCTTT.

This rearrangement joins TRBV3-1 (or the pseudogene TRBV3-2) to TRBJ2-7; 14 nucleotides align to TRBD2. There are 13 residues in the CDR3. Germline V lookup: CDR1 LGHDT, CDR2 YNNKEL (reference sequence). Losses at the gene ends were 5 bases for V and 10 bases for J; bases not matched to a gene: 4. The CDR3, as DNA: TGTGCCAGCAGCACGGGACTAGCGGGGGTCCAGTACTTC. This translates into CASSTGLAGVQYF.

The rearrangement joins TRBV11-3 to TRBJ1-1; D uncertain. Trimming stripped 1 base from V and 1 base from J, with 4 bases between. Germline V gene data show CDR1 as SGHNT and CDR2 as YENEEA. This CDR3 is built from 13 residues. CDR3 residues: CASSLGGNTEAFF. CDR3 in DNA: TGTGCCAGCAGCTTAGGAGGGAACACTGAAGCTTTCTTT.

The rearrangement joins TRBV4-3 to TRBJ1-6, with D unresolved. The V end was cut by 0 bases, the J end by 0 bases, with 6 bases between. Per the germline V gene, CDR1 is LGHNA and CDR2 is YSLEER. The CDR3 spans 16 residues. CDR3 sequence reads: CASSQDTVSYNSPLHF. CDR3 DNA: TGCGCCAGCAGCCAAGACACAGTCTCCTATAATTCACCCCTCCACTTT.